The 26 T cell receptor beta chains given below trace back to one sample, sequenced in a study of blood T cell repertoires in COVID-19 (dated by TCRdb to about 2020). The library was produced with the immunoSEQ multiplex PCR assay. Held by TCRdb, this immuneACCESS table contains in-frame sequences only and omits some clones. Under half of the omission traces to an unresolved V gene where checked; the cause of the rest is unknown. The sample table holds roughly 200,000 clones, of which more than 70% were seen once. Clones ranked in the top ten supply around 5% of the sample. Sequencing was done on a sample of PBMCs or T cells enriched from blood (not recorded which). These receptors were taken from a middle-aged man with acute COVID-19.

The genes are TRBV28 and TRBJ1-1; possible D gene TRBD1, 6 bases. In germline, CDR1 is MDHEN, CDR2 SYDVKM. This CDR3 has 14 residues. Trimming removed 5 bases from V and 1 base from J, with 11 bases in between. DNA for the CDR3: TGTGCCAGCAGTCCGACACAGGGGAACACTGAAGCTTTCTTT. Its protein is CASSPTQGNTEAFF.

This sequence joins TRBV28 and TRBJ1-1; 10 bases are a match to TRBD1. This CDR3 has 11 residues. Per germline, CDR1 MDHEN and CDR2 SYDVKM. The V and J ends lost 5 bases and 12 bases, in that order; junction bases with no gene match: 3. The CDR3 sequence: CASSRQGASFF. DNA of the CDR3: TGTGCCAGCAGTAGACAGGGGGCTTCTTTCTTT.

V is TRBV10-2 and J is TRBJ2-2, with D possibly being TRBD2 (7 bases). CDR3 size: 14 residues. Germline CDR1 and CDR2: WSHSY and SAAADI. Trimming stripped 6 bases from V and 6 bases from J, with 14 bases between. The CDR3 here is CASSVGGAAGELFF. In nucleotides, the CDR3 is TGCGCCAGCAGCGTAGGGGGGGCGGCCGGGGAGCTGTTTTTT.

This rearrangement joins TRBV9 to TRBJ1-1; 7 nucleotides match TRBD1. This CDR3 region has 14 residues. The germline V gene has CDR1 SGDLS and CDR2 YYNGEE. Trimming removed 6 bases from V and 1 base from J; junction bases left unmatched: 6. CDR3 in amino acids: CASTSGGANTEAFF. For the CDR3, the DNA is TGTGCCAGCACCTCAGGGGGAGCGAACACTGAAGCTTTCTTT.

This chain joins TRBV28 and TRBJ1-5; the D gene is possibly TRBD1 (6 bases). The germline CDR1 and CDR2 sequences are MDHEN and SYDVKM. The CDR3 totals 15 residues. V lost 6 bases, J lost 0 bases, and 12 bases lay in between. The CDR3 spells CASRRQVYSNQPQHF. CDR3 coding DNA: TGTGCCAGCAGGAGACAGGTTTATAGCAATCAGCCCCAGCATTTT.

The CDR3 loop is CASSYQGPPTTYEQYF. As DNA, the CDR3 is TGTGCCAGCAGTTACCAGGGGCCGCCGACGACCTACGAGCAGTACTTC. The chain uses TRBV27 and TRBJ2-7; D may be TRBD1 (6 bases). This CDR3 contains 16 residues. Per germline, CDR1 MNHEY and CDR2 SMNVEV (reference sequence). Trimming cost V 4 bases and J 2 bases, with 18 bases left between them.

V is TRBV5-6 and J is TRBJ2-2; TRBD2 agrees at 8 bases. J gave up 9 bases and V 7 bases, and 14 bases lay outside the gene matches. There are 15 residues in the CDR3. CDR1 and CDR2 from the germline V gene are SGHDT and YYEEEE. CDR3 coding DNA: TGTGCCAGCGCCTCCACCGGGACTAGTCGGCGGGAGCTGTTTTTT. Its translation is CASASTGTSRRELFF.

V is TRBV28 and J is TRBJ1-6; perhaps TRBD1 as D (5 bases). Trimming took off 5 bases at V and 8 bases at J, with 19 bases between the two ends. CDR1 is MDHEN, CDR2 SYDVKM, per germline. This CDR3 has 16 residues. As DNA, the CDR3 is TGTGCCAGCAGTCGGGCAGGGCCCAAGGGTTATTCACCCCTCCACTTT. Translating it yields CASSRAGPKGYSPLHF. Full variable domain (missing parts from reference TRBV28 and TRBJ1-6): DVKVTQSSRYLVKRTGEKVFLECVQDMDHENMFWYRQDPGLGLRLIYFSYDVKMKEKGDIPEGYSVSREKKERFSLILESASTNQTSMYLCASSRAGPKGYSPLHFGNGTRLTVT.

The chain combines TRBV15 with TRBJ1-3; maybe TRBD1 (6 bases). Germline CDR1 LNHNV, CDR2 YYDKDF (reference sequence). The CDR3 is 17 amino acids. Trimming took off 5 bases at V and 4 bases at J, with 21 bases between the two ends. CDR3 nucleotide sequence: TGTGCCACCAGCGACGGGTCCCGGGGGGCGAGGGGAAACACCATATATTTT. This sequence encodes CATSDGSRGARGNTIYF.

V usage is TRBV7-8 and J usage is TRBJ1-2, with D hard to call. V was trimmed by 5 bases and J by 4 bases, leaving 14 bases between them. This CDR3 has 14 residues. The germline gives CDR1 SGHVS, CDR2 FQNEAQ. The CDR3 sequence: CASSRTEQFYGYTF. CDR3 coding DNA: TGTGCCAGCAGCCGGACGGAGCAATTCTATGGCTACACCTTC.

The rearrangement links TRBV4-1 to TRBJ2-1; D is perhaps TRBD1 (6 bases). This CDR3 has 11 residues. Germline assignment: CDR1 MGHRA and CDR2 YSYEKL. The V end was cut by 3 bases, the J end by 10 bases, with 7 bases between. DNA for the CDR3: TGCGCCAGCAGCCAGGGGGCCGAGCAGTTCTTC. Translation: CASSQGAEQFF.

CDR3 loop: CASSSSGEGTQYF. The CDR3 DNA reads as TGTGCCAGCAGCTCTTCGGGAGAGGGGACCCAGTACTTC. The chain employs TRBV9 and TRBJ2-5, with TRBD2 as a possible D gene (6 bases). The germline gives CDR1 SGDLS, CDR2 YYNGEE. CDR3 length: 13 amino acids. V shed 4 bases and J shed 7 bases, with 14 bases lying between them.

V gene TRBV7-3 combines with J gene TRBJ2-5, with a tentative D call TRBD2 (6 bases). V was clipped by 2 bases and J by 4 bases, with 11 bases between them. Germline CDR1 reads SGHTA; CDR2 reads FQGTGA. CDR3 length: 14 amino acids. CDR3 nucleotide sequence: TGTGCCAGCAGCTTAGGGACTGGCACAGAGACCCAGTACTTC. It encodes CASSLGTGTETQYF.

DNA of the CDR3: TGTGCCTGGAGGCACGCCTCGTCCGGGACAGCAGATTCACCCCTCCACTTT. It translates to CAWRHASSGTADSPLHF. The J gene is TRBJ1-6, the V gene TRBV30; 7 bases agree with TRBD1. The CDR3 consists of 17 residues. CDR1 and CDR2 (germline): GTSNPN, SVGIG (reference sequence). Trimming took 3 bases from V and 8 from J; bases not matched to a gene: 16. Based on the CDR3 plus reference TRBV30 and TRBJ1-6, the full variable domain is SQTIHQWPATLVQPVGSPLSLECTVEGTSNPNLYWYRQAAGRGLQLLFYSVGIGQISSEVPQNLSASRPQDRQFILSSKKLLLSDSGFYLCAWRHASSGTADSPLHFGNGTRLTVT.

This chain connects TRBV30 to TRBJ1-3, with a weak D call TRBD1 (5 bases). The V gene's germline CDR1 is GTSNPN and CDR2 SVGIG (reference sequence). This CDR3 region has 13 residues. Trimming removed 2 bases at V and 1 base at J, with 6 bases between. DNA for the CDR3: TGTGCCTGGAGTCAGGGATCTGGAAACACCATATATTTT. Protein: CAWSQGSGNTIYF.

DNA for the CDR3: TGCAGCGCTCGCTCGGCCAGGACTCATGAGCAGTTCTTC. Translation: CSARSARTHEQFF. The chain recombines TRBV29-1 with TRBJ2-1; a possible D gene is TRBD2 (5 bases). Looked up from germline, CDR1 is SQVTM and CDR2 is ANQGSEA. V gave up 7 bases and J gave up 8 bases, with 18 bases separating them. This CDR3 contains 13 residues.

The CDR3 region has the DNA TGTGCCAGCAGCTTTAGAGGCCGGGACAGGGCCAATGAGCAGTTCTTC. As protein: CASSFRGRDRANEQFF. The chain has TRBV11-2 and TRBJ2-1; 9 bases are shared with TRBD1. Trimming took 3 bases from V and 6 from J; bases not matched to a gene: 9. Germline CDR1 reads SGHAT; CDR2 reads FQNNGV. CDR3 length: 16 amino acids.

This clone was observed at least ten times. The chain couples TRBV5-4 to TRBJ1-1; 9 bases are a match to TRBD1. The CDR3 runs to 12 residues. The V gene end was trimmed by 4 bases and the J gene end by 12 bases; junction bases not matched to a gene: 7. Germline V gene data show CDR1 as SGHNT and CDR2 as YYREEE (reference sequence). CDR3 sequence: CASSPTGGSSFF. In nucleotides, the CDR3 is TGTGCCAGCAGCCCTACAGGGGGCTCCTCTTTCTTT.

The gene calls are TRBV9 and TRBJ2-1; 9 nucleotides agree with TRBD2. Germline V gene data show CDR1 as SGDLS and CDR2 as YYNGEE. V was clipped by 3 bases and J by 8 bases; unmatched bases: 15. The CDR3 sequence is 17 residues long. The CDR3 sequence is CASSASLRAGGPDEQFF. In DNA, the CDR3 is TGTGCCAGCAGCGCCTCCCTTAGGGCGGGAGGGCCGGATGAGCAGTTCTTC.

The chain is built from TRBV25-1 and TRBJ2-1; D remains ambiguous. The V gene's germline CDR1 is MGHDK and CDR2 SYGVNS. The CDR3 runs 16 residues. Trimming shortened V by 4 bases and J by 0 bases, and 13 bases separated the two germline ends. CDR3 amino acids: CASSAPSASSYNEQFF. The CDR3 DNA is TGTGCCAGCAGTGCTCCAAGCGCCAGCTCCTACAATGAGCAGTTCTTC.

The V gene is TRBV5-1, the J gene TRBJ1-4; TRBD1 might be the D (5 bases). Germline V gene lookup returns CDR1 SGHRS and CDR2 YFSETQ. This CDR3 is 17 amino acids long. V was pared by 3 bases and J by 8 bases, with 23 bases between. CDR3: CASSSEGPGLGYEKLFF. The CDR3 DNA follows: TGCGCCAGCAGCTCGGAGGGGCCCGGTTTGGGGTACGAAAAACTGTTTTTT.

The chain is built from TRBV7-9 and TRBJ2-7, with D tentatively TRBD1 (6 bases). The CDR3 totals 19 residues. The germline V gene encodes CDR1 SEHNR and CDR2 FQNEAQ (reference sequence). V was trimmed by 1 base and J by 7 bases, leaving 29 bases between them. The DNA for the CDR3 is TGTGCCAGCAGCTTAGTCAGCCCTTCCGTAGGGGGTGTACCGAGGGAGCAGTACTTC. Its translation: CASSLVSPSVGGVPREQYF.

This clone has just one count. V and J are TRBV14 and TRBJ2-2; TRBD2 agrees at 7 bases. With 4 bases clipped from V and 4 bases from J, the junction kept 9 bases outside the gene matches. CDR3 size: 16 residues. CDR1 is SGHDN and CDR2 is FVKESK in the germline V gene. In nucleotides, the CDR3 is TGTGCCAGCAGCCCAACATACGGCGGGAGCACCGGGGAGCTGTTTTTT. It codes for CASSPTYGGSTGELFF.

This clone was observed once. The chain joins TRBV10-3 to TRBJ2-2; D unclear. Germline V gene lookup returns CDR1 ENHRY and CDR2 SYGVKD. Trimming left V 7 bases short and J 1 base short, with 10 bases between. CDR3 length: 14 amino acids. CDR3 loop: CAITQERNTGELFF. The CDR3 nucleotides read TGTGCCATCACCCAGGAACGGAACACCGGGGAGCTGTTTTTT.

The V gene is TRBV29-1, the J gene TRBJ2-1, with 8 bases aligning to TRBD2. The V and J ends lost 6 bases and 8 bases, in that order; junction bases with no gene match: 12. The CDR3 consists of 14 residues. Germline V gene data show CDR1 as SQVTM and CDR2 as ANQGSEA. The CDR3 spells CSVARRLALHEQFF. CDR3 nucleotide sequence: TGCAGCGTCGCCCGGAGACTAGCGTTACATGAGCAGTTCTTC.

V is TRBV24-1 and J is TRBJ2-5, with 7 bases aligning to TRBD1. The germline V gene has CDR1 KGHDR and CDR2 SFDVKD. J gave up 1 base and V 3 bases, and 7 bases lay outside the gene matches. CDR3 length: 16 residues. CDR3 loop: CATSDASRDSQETQYF. The CDR3 DNA follows: TGTGCCACCAGTGATGCGTCCCGGGACAGCCAAGAGACCCAGTACTTC.